This T cell receptor (beta chain) was identified during a study of blood T cell repertoires in COVID-19. As for the study in general: Acute-phase and convalescent COVID-19 samples originated in the United States, Italy and Spain. PBMCs, B-cell-depleted T cells, or T cells were the source of the cDNA or gDNA that made up the material.

Authors' processing steps: Scientists estimated how many nucleated cells there were by amplifying reference gene primers. Sequencing used immunoSEQ multiplex PCR; TCRdb keeps in-frame clones, though not all of them. For V, J and clone size, that table is used; D and trimming come from the DNA. This table holds under 150,000 clones, 84% found once. This CDR3 region has 13 residues. Germline values: CDR1 SGDLS, CDR2 YYNGEE. V lost 3 bases, J lost 2 bases, and 7 bases lay in between. V is TRBV9 and J is TRBJ2-3; D is uncertain. The specimen was peripheral blood. The clonotype was recovered from a woman aged 40 to 50 with acute or convalescent COVID-19. The CDR3 loop is CASSDDSTDTQYF. DNA of the CDR3: TGTGCCAGCAGCGACGACTCCACAGATACGCAGTATTTT.